This TCR beta chain was captured by sequencing in a study of CD8 T cells in ankylosing spondylitis. General study findings and limits: As reported, disease-linked clones showed significant enrichment in matched ankylosing spondylitis synovial fluid. Prior work had noted some motif variants in reactive arthritis blood and synovial fluid.

TCRdb analysed the 5' RACE reads with MiXCR anew, one entry per CDR3 protein. Found here are just over 150,000 distinct CDR3 sequences, about 16% of them singletons; the top ten hold about 7.6%. The germline V gene encodes CDR1 SGHRS and CDR2 YFSETQ. V was cut by 1 base and J by 6 bases, with 7 bases left in between. The length of the CDR3 is 13 residues. About this clonotype: The antigen remains unidentified.

The specimen was blood, either unsorted or a sorted T cell fraction (not recorded which). The receptor was derived from a male donor with ankylosing spondylitis or in good health (not recorded which). The chain has TRBV5-1 and TRBJ2-2; no reliable D call. This chain's CDR3 is CASSLFEPGELFF. The CDR3 DNA follows: TGCGCCAGCAGCTTGTTTGAGCCCGGGGAGCTGTTTTTT.